A single T cell receptor (beta chain) is shown here with its context. The sample originates from a study of cytomegalovirus exposure and HLA in healthy donors. The study ran its PCR with 60 Vbeta and 13 Jbeta primers. Assay used: immunoSEQ multiplex PCR; TCRdb lists only in-frame clones, some missing. The table records 30,000 to 40,000 clones, about 63% of them present only once. Germline assignment: CDR1 SNHLY and CDR2 FYNNEI. The CDR3 covers 15 residues. The trim removed 2 bases at V and 5 bases at J, leaving 6 bases unmatched. The TCR originated in a man in his forties or fifties in good health and CMV-seropositive. Material for sequencing was PBMCs. The chain is built from TRBV2 and TRBJ1-1, with 9 nucleotides matching TRBD1. CDR3 loop: CASSEFGTGRTEAFF. CDR3 nucleotide sequence: TGTGCCAGCAGTGAATTTGGGACAGGGAGAACTGAAGCTTTCTTT. The whole variable domain, remainder taken from reference TRBV2 and TRBJ1-1, is EPEVTQTPSHQVTQMGQEVILRCVPISNHLYFYWYRQILGQKVEFLVSFYNNEISEKSEIFDDQFSVERPDGSNFTLKIRSTKLEDSAMYFCASSEFGTGRTEAFFGQGTRLTVV.